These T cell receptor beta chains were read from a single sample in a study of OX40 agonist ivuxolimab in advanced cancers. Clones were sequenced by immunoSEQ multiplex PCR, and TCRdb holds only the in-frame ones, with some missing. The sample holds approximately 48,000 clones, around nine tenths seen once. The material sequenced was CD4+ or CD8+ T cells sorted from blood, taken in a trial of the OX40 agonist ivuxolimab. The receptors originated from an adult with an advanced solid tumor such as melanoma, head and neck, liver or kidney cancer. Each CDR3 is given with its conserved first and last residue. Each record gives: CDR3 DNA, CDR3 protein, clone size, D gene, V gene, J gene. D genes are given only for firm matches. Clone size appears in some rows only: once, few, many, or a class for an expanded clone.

TGTGCCTGTGACAGTTTTTCCGGTGATGGCTACACCTTC	CACDSFSGDGYTF	-	-	TRBV30	TRBJ1-2
TGTGCCAGCAGTTTGGGGAGCAATCAGCCCCAGCATTTT	CASSLGSNQPQHF	once	-	TRBV6-5	TRBJ1-5
TGCGCCAGCAGCCTGTCGCGTGATGGGGGGCTAGGCTACACCTTC	CASSLSRDGGLGYTF	-	-	TRBV4-3	TRBJ1-2
TGTGCCAGCAGTAACAACGAGCAGTACTTC	CASSNNEQYF	few	-	TRBV2	TRBJ2-7
TGTGCCAGCAGTGGATTCCGGGCCCCGGAACAGTTCTTC	CASSGFRAPEQFF	medium-sized	-	TRBV6-1	TRBJ2-1
TGCAGCGTCGAGACAGGGGGCGCCGAGACCCAGTACTTC	CSVETGGAETQYF	few	TRBD1	TRBV29-1	TRBJ2-5
TGTGCCAGCAGTGCATCTCCTCGGGGGCACAAGAACACTGAAGCTTTCTTT	CASSASPRGHKNTEAFF	-	-	TRBV2	TRBJ1-1
TGCAGCGTGGGGGAGGGGACCGAGCAGTACTTC	CSVGEGTEQYF	few	TRBD2	TRBV29-1	TRBJ2-7
TGTGCCAGCAGCTCAGGGGAGAATCAGCCCCAGCATTTT	CASSSGENQPQHF	-	-	TRBV13	TRBJ1-5
TGTGCCAGCAGTCCCGGGACGGTTAATGAAAAACTGTTTTTT	CASSPGTVNEKLFF	-	-	TRBV6-6	TRBJ1-4
TGTGCCAGCAGCAAAGCAGCAGGGAACTACTCTGGGGCCAACGTCCTGACTTTC	CASSKAAGNYSGANVLTF	-	-	TRBV21-1	TRBJ2-6
TGTGCCAGCAGCGCCCCACTAGCGGGGGGCTACAATGAGCAGTTCTTC	CASSAPLAGGYNEQFF	once	TRBD2	TRBV9	TRBJ2-1
TGTGCCAGCAGCTTAGTCGCGGGAAGGCGCGGGGAGACCCAGTACTTC	CASSLVAGRRGETQYF	once	-	TRBV7-6	TRBJ2-5
TGTGCCAGCAGCTTAGGATACGAGCGGCGGGAGGGGACCGGGGAGCTGTTTTTT	CASSLGYERREGTGELFF	-	TRBD2	TRBV7-9	TRBJ2-2
TGTGCCAGCAGTTACTCCTTCGGGGGAACCTACAATGAGCAGTTCTTC	CASSYSFGGTYNEQFF	-	-	TRBV6-5	TRBJ2-1
TGTGCCAGCAGCTTAGGCCGACAGGGGGCGGCTGGAAACACCATATATTTT	CASSLGRQGAAGNTIYF	-	TRBD1	TRBV7-8	TRBJ1-3